The source of this T cell receptor (beta chain) is a study of T cells in Graves' hyperthyroidism and ophthalmopathy. The TCR beta CDR3 regions underwent amplification using RNA transcripts as the source. The primer set for the first-round RT-PCR of the TCR CDR3 was HTBI. TCRdb itself ran the multiplex PCR reads through MiXCR, one entry per CDR3 protein. The sample consists of 530,000 or so distinct CDR3 sequences, around 46% of them appearing once. With regard to this clonotype: The junction and the germline gene differ at one end; a read error may be behind it.

Material: peripheral blood or thyroid tissue (not recorded which). The sequence was collected from a woman aged 18-30 years with Graves' hyperthyroidism.

The CDR3 nucleotides read TGTGCCAGCAGCTTAGTGGGGGACACCGGGGAGCTGTCTTGG. Encoded protein: CASSLVGDTGELSW. The J gene is TRBJ2-2, the V gene TRBV7-2; possibly TRBD1 for D (6 bases). Germline lookup yields CDR1 SGHTA and CDR2 FQGNSA. The CDR3 contains 14 residues.